One sample yielded the 13 T cell receptor beta chains listed below, sequenced in a study of T cell repertoires in cytomegalovirus infection. TCRdb passed the reads through MiXCR, listing each CDR3 protein once. The sample contains about 360,000 distinct CDR3 sequences, approximately 18% of which appear only once. Source material: PBMCs. The source is a human donor in good health (CMV status not recorded). Some clones in this sample may be carry-over from other donors' samples.

This clonotype came up a few times. The chain is built from TRBV20-1 and TRBJ2-3, with D maybe TRBD1 (5 bases). The germline V gene has CDR1 DFQATT and CDR2 SNEGSKA (reference sequence). Trimming shortened V by 7 bases and J by 0 bases, and 14 bases separated the two germline ends. This CDR3 contains 14 residues. CDR3 amino acids: CSVQGTSSTDTQYF. DNA for the CDR3: TGCAGTGTGCAGGGAACCTCTAGCACAGATACGCAGTATTTT.

The table lists this clonotype with many counts. The chain uses TRBV6-1 and TRBJ1-2; D remains unclear. The ends were cut back, 4 bases at V and 3 bases at J, with 9 bases in the middle. In germline, CDR1 is MNHNS, CDR2 SASEGT. The CDR3 is made up of 13 amino acids. The chain's CDR3 is CASSAGYDYGYTF. The CDR3 bases are TGTGCCAGCAGTGCCGGTTATGACTATGGCTACACCTTC.

This clonotype was found many times. This chain uses TRBV7-2 with TRBJ2-1; D call uncertain. V was trimmed by 1 base and J by 0 bases, leaving 13 bases between them. Germline CDR1 SGHTA, CDR2 FQGNSA. The CDR3 contains 17 residues. The CDR3 bases are TGTGCCAGCAGCTTAGTATGGGATATTAGCTCCTACAATGAGCAGTTCTTC. Protein product: CASSLVWDISSYNEQFF. Together with reference TRBV7-2 and TRBJ2-1, the CDR3 gives the full variable domain: GAGVSQSPSNKVTEKGKDVELRCDPISGHTALYWYRQSLGQGLEFLIYFQGNSAPDKSGLPSDRFSAERTGGSVSTLTIQRTQQEDSAVYLCASSLVWDISSYNEQFFGPGTRLTVL.

This clonotype was seen more than once but under ten times. The chain employs TRBV7-2 and TRBJ2-6; D ambiguous. The CDR3 loop spans 15 amino acids. CDR1 SGHTA and CDR2 FQGNSA come from the germline V gene. V was pared by 1 base and J by 4 bases, with 8 bases between. CDR3 amino acids: CASSLGDPGANVLTF. The CDR3 DNA reads TGTGCCAGCAGCTTAGGAGATCCCGGGGCCAACGTCCTGACTTTC.

V gene TRBV20-1 combines with J gene TRBJ1-1; D gene ambiguous. V was clipped by 6 bases and J by 5 bases, with 13 bases between them. The CDR3 sequence is 12 residues long. Germline assignment: CDR1 DFQATT and CDR2 SNEGSKA (reference sequence). CDR3 sequence reads: CSASPEGTEAFF. CDR3 nucleotide sequence: TGCAGTGCCTCCCCCGAGGGAACTGAAGCTTTCTTT.

Many counts were recorded for this clonotype. The gene calls are TRBV7-6 and TRBJ2-1; D might be TRBD2 (6 bases). Looked up from germline, CDR1 is SGHVS and CDR2 is FNYEAQ. Trimming cost V 3 bases and J 4 bases, with 16 bases left between them. The CDR3 spans 16 residues. The CDR3 DNA reads as TGTGCCAGCAGCTTCGGAGCGGGCCCCAGATACAATGAGCAGTTCTTC. It translates to CASSFGAGPRYNEQFF.

This clonotype was counted at least ten times. This chain connects TRBV7-2 to TRBJ2-5; 8 bases map to TRBD2. V lost 7 bases to trimming and J lost 5 bases; unmatched junction nucleotides: 15. CDR3 length equals 16 residues. Germline CDR1 reads SGHTA; CDR2 reads FQGNSA. CDR3 sequence reads: CASTRSSAGGGETQYF. CDR3 DNA sequence: TGTGCCAGCACCAGGAGTTCGGCGGGGGGTGGGGAGACCCAGTACTTC.

In the case of this clonotype: Being one base from a much bigger clone, this may be a read error. The missing conserved phenylalanine or tryptophan at the end of this CDR3 makes a read error likely. The chain links TRBV12-5 to TRBJ2-7; no clear D. Germline lookup yields CDR1 LGHNT and CDR2 FRNRAP. The V end lost 1 base, the J end lost 4 bases, and 14 bases lay between the germline ends. This CDR3 spans 15 amino acids. The CDR3 bases are TGTGCTAGTGGTTTGGCCATAGGGCGAAGGTACGAGCAGTACCTC. This codes for CASGLAIGRRYEQYL.

This clonotype has just a few counts. The V call is TRBV12-3 or TRBV12-4, the J call TRBJ1-2; no clear D gene. V was pared by 3 bases and J by 8 bases, with 10 bases between. CDR3 length: 12 amino acids. The CDR3 nucleotides are TGTGCCAGCAGTTTTGAGGGCCGGGGCTACACCTTC. Protein product: CASSFEGRGYTF.

The chain links TRBV5-1 to TRBJ2-1; 12 bases match TRBD2. Germline trimming cut 4 bases from V and 8 bases from J; bases unmatched to any gene: 7. Germline V gene lookup returns CDR1 SGHRS and CDR2 YFSETQ. The CDR3 is made up of 15 amino acids. The CDR3 nucleotides are TGCGCCAGCAGCCTTGGACTAGCGGGAATAGATGAGCAGTTCTTC. Protein: CASSLGLAGIDEQFF. Full variable domain (outside the CDR3, taken from reference TRBV5-1 and TRBJ2-1): KAGVTQTPRYLIKTRGQQVTLSCSPISGHRSVSWYQQTPGQGLQFLFEYFSETQRNKGNFPGRFSGRQFSNSRSEMNVSTLELGDSALYLCASSLGLAGIDEQFFGPGTRLTVL.

The chain has TRBV20-1 and TRBJ1-4; D gene ambiguous. V was cut by 6 bases and J by 8 bases, with 16 bases left in between. Germline V CDR1 and CDR2: DFQATT, SNEGSKA (reference sequence). The CDR3 has 13 amino acids. CDR3 nucleotide sequence: TGCAGTGCCAACAGCCCGGGAGAGGAAAAACTGTTTTTT. Translation gives CSANSPGEEKLFF.

This clonotype was counted a few times. V gene TRBV10-3 combines with J gene TRBJ2-7; D possibly corresponds to TRBD2 (6 bases). In germline, CDR1 is ENHRY, CDR2 SYGVKD. The CDR3 runs 17 residues. V dropped 3 bases and J dropped 2 bases, with 20 bases sitting between them. CDR3 DNA: TGTGCCATCAGTGATTCGGGACTCATTAACATACCCTACGAGCAGTACTTC. Translated, it gives CAISDSGLINIPYEQYF.

The gene calls are TRBV12-3 or TRBV12-4 and TRBJ2-3, with D possibly matching TRBD1 (5 bases). The CDR3 spans 16 residues. V was shortened by 0 bases and J by 6 bases, with 16 bases between the two germline ends. For the CDR3, the DNA is TGTGCCAGCAGTTTAGCGTTTGGGGCCCCCCAGGATACGCAGTATTTT. Protein: CASSLAFGAPQDTQYF.